The entry below describes one T cell receptor beta chain. In this sample, this clonotype turned up many times. Its antigen is unknown. Base qualities are missing; no much larger clone stands one base away. CDR1 is given as SQVTM and CDR2 as ANQGSEA, both from the germline V gene. The CDR3 starts with the cysteine, ends with the phenylalanine, and has 14 residues. Only the CDR3 region is kept as DNA, spanning 42 bases read in frame from base 1. V and J are truncated by 7 bases and 8 bases respectively, leaving an intervening sequence of 21 bases. The instrument was an Illumina NovaSeq 6000. TCR cDNA was synthesized by 5'RACE template switching, which introduced a universal primer site and unique molecular identifiers. cDNA synthesis was primed from both the TCR alpha and TCR beta constant segments. Library amplification involved two PCR steps, and the second step added sample barcodes and sequencing adapters. Sequencing of libraries was done on Illumina HiSeq 2500 (2x100 bp) or NovaSeq (2x150 bp). Per the authors' processing: MIGEC handled demultiplexing of reads and collapsing into UMI consensus sequences, while MiXCR performed V(D)J alignment. Using edgeR on replicate PBMC samples, clonotypes were called vaccine-responding if FDR was below 0.01 and the log2 fold change was above 5 up to day 15. Each bulk clonotype was labeled CD4 or CD8 based on which sequenced repertoire, CD4 or CD8, contained the clonotype at higher abundance. Starting from the raw public reads, TCRdb applied fastp trimming at Q25, assembled clones with MiXCR and retained in-frame beta chains. Rows merge per CDR3 protein into single entries with the most common DNA and genes. The V and J calls and clone size come from TCRdb's table, not from the authors' own analysis. Across this sample there are hundreds of thousands of distinct CDR3 sequences, with 5.2% seen only once. The ten largest clonotypes hold less than 3.5% of the sample.

This specimen belongs to a study of T cells after yellow fever vaccination (dated by TCRdb to about 2019). In terms of the full investigation: Libraries from fractions with low cell numbers were prepared with the SMART-Seq v4 Ultra Low Input RNA kit. Bulk TCR alpha and beta repertoires were sequenced longitudinally to track T-cell clones before and after primary and booster YFV17D yellow fever vaccination. Two healthy male donors made up the cohort, one aged 18 to 29 years and the other aged 30 to 39 years. Blood was collected at multiple timepoints before and after primary and secondary immunization, and bulk PBMC replicates and cell subsets were isolated. Overall results and qualifications from the work: FACS-sorted repertoires could contain abundant contaminating clonotypes from the bulk population, so computational filtering was required. After the booster, most of the clones that had expanded following primary vaccination were detected again (just under 97% of CD4 and around 90% of CD8), which suggests that memory was broadly maintained. Compared with the primary T-cell response, the secondary T-cell response was faster but weaker, reaching its peak on day 5 rather than on day 15. A small fraction of clonotypes showed up in both the CD4 and CD8 compartments, probably as a result of convergent recombination. Only a couple of donors were included in the study, so the extent to which the findings can be generalized is limited.

The meaning of the sample's treatment or condition label: live attenuated yellow fever vaccine strain. PBMCs were isolated from peripheral blood using a standard Ficoll-Paque protocol. Dynabeads CD4 and CD8 positive selection kits were used to isolate the CD4 and CD8 T-cell fractions. TriZol was used to extract RNA from bulk PBMCs, from CD4 and CD8 fractions, and from dextramer-positive and dextramer-negative fractions. Sequencing used CD4+ T cells sorted from PBMCs, obtained on the day of the yellow fever booster vaccination. This chain joins TRBV29-1 to TRBJ2-1, with the D gene call left open. The TCR was taken from a man between 18 and 35 years old who received the YFV17D yellow fever vaccine. In nucleotides, the sequence is TGCAGCGCCGGTCCACGAGTAACGGGCTATGAGCAGTTCTTC. This sequence encodes CSAGPRVTGYEQFF.